A selection of T cell receptor beta chains follows, all from one sample in a study of cytomegalovirus exposure and HLA in healthy donors. Assay used: immunoSEQ multiplex PCR; TCRdb lists only in-frame clones, some missing. This sample carries over 150,000 clones, 60% to 80% of them seen once, and the ten largest clones take nearly 3%. Sequencing input: PBMCs. Receptors originate from a woman between 25 and 40 years old in good health and CMV-seronegative. The CDR3 runs from the conserved cysteine through the conserved F or W. The D gene is left open where the match is weak. Only some rows state a clone size, as once, few, many or a class for expanded clones.

size	V	D	J	DNA	CDR3
-	TRBV6-6	-	TRBJ1-6	TGTGCCAGCACCACCGGCGCCAGGGTAATCAATTCACCCCTCCACTTT	CASTTGARVINSPLHF
once	TRBV7-3	-	TRBJ2-3	TGTGCCAGCAGTCGGGACACATACACAGATACGCAGTATTTT	CASSRDTYTDTQYF
-	TRBV7-9	-	TRBJ1-6	TGTGCCAGCAGCTTGTCGGGGCAGGGAGGATCACCCCTCCACTTT	CASSLSGQGGSPLHF
once	TRBV4-2	TRBD2	TRBJ2-7	TGTGCCAGCAGTCGTACTAGGGAGGGCGAGCAGTACTTC	CASSRTREGEQYF
-	TRBV19	TRBD1	TRBJ1-5	TGTGCCAGTAGTACCGGGACAGGGGGTGGACAGCCCCAGCATTTT	CASSTGTGGGQPQHF
-	TRBV6-5	-	TRBJ1-6	TGTGCCAGCAGTTACTTTAGACAGAGTCACTCACCCCTCCACTTT	CASSYFRQSHSPLHF
-	TRBV7-7	TRBD1	TRBJ2-7	TGTGCCAGCAGCCCGGGACAGGGGTATTACGAGCAGTACTTC	CASSPGQGYYEQYF
-	TRBV19	-	TRBJ1-1	TGTGCCAGTAGTATCCCGGTGAACACTGAAGCTTTCTTT	CASSIPVNTEAFF
-	TRBV5-1	TRBD2	TRBJ2-2	TGCGCCAGCAGTTGGACTAGCGGGGGCCAGAACACCGGGGAGCTGTTTTTT	CASSWTSGGQNTGELFF
-	TRBV14	TRBD2	TRBJ2-5	TGTGCCAGCAGTCGACTAGCGGAAGAGACCCAGTACTTC	CASSRLAEETQYF
-	TRBV15	-	TRBJ2-5	TGTGCCACCAGCAGAGATTTGCAGTACCAAGAGACCCAGTACTTC	CATSRDLQYQETQYF
-	TRBV7-3	TRBD1	TRBJ2-2	TGTGCCAGCAGCCCTGGACAGGGGGACACCGGGGAGCTGTTTTTT	CASSPGQGDTGELFF